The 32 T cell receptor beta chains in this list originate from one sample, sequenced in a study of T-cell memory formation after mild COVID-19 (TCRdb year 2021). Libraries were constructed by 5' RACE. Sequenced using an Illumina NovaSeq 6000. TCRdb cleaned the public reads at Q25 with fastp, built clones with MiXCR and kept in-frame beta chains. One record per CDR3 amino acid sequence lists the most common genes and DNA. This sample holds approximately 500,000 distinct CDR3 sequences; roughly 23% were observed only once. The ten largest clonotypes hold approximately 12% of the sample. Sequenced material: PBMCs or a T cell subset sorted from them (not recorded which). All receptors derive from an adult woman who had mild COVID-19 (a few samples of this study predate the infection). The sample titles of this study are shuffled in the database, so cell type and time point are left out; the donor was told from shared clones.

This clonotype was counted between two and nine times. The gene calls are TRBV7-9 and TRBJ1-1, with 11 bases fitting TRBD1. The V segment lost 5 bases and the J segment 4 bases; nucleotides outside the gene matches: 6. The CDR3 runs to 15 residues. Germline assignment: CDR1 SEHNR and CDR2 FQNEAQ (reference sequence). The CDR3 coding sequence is TGTGCCAGCAGCCCAACCGGGACAGGGGGCACTGAAGCTTTCTTT. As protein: CASSPTGTGGTEAFF.

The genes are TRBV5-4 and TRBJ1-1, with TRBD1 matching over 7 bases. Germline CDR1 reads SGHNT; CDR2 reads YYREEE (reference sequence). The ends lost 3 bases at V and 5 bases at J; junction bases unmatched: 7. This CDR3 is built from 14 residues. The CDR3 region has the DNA TGTGCCAGCAGCTATTCCACACAGGGGACTGAAGCTTTCTTT. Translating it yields CASSYSTQGTEAFF.

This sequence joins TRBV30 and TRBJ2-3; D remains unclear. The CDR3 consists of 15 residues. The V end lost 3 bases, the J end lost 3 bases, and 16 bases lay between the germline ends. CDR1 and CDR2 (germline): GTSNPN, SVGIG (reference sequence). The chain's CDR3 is CAWSFIGSKTDTQYF. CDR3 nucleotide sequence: TGTGCCTGGAGCTTTATAGGATCGAAGACAGATACGCAGTATTTT.

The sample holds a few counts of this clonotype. The CDR3 DNA follows: TGTGCCAGCTCCCGACAGTCTACGAACACTGAAGCTTTCTTT. Translated, it gives CASSRQSTNTEAFF. J is TRBJ1-1 and V is TRBV18, with D possibly being TRBD1 (5 bases). The CDR3 length is 14 residues. The V gene's germline CDR1 is KGHSH and CDR2 LQKENI. Trimming removed 6 bases at V and 1 base at J, with 12 bases between.

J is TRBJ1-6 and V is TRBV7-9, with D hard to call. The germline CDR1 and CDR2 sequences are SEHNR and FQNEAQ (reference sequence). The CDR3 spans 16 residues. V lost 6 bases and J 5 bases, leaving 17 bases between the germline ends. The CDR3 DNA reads TGTGCCAGCAGACGAGTCACCGGGAGAGATAATTCACCCCTCCACTTT. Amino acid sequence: CASRRVTGRDNSPLHF.

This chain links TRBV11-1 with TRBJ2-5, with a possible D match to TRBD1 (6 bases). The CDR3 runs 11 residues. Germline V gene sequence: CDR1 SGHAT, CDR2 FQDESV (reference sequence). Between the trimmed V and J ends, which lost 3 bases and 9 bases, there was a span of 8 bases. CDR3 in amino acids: CASSFRGAQYF. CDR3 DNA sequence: TGTGCCAGCAGCTTCAGGGGAGCCCAGTACTTC. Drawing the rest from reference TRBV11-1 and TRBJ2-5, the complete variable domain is EAEVAQSPRYKITEKSQAVAFWCDPISGHATLYWYRQILGQGPELLVQFQDESVVDDSQLPKDRFSAERLKGVDSTLKIQPAELGDSAMYLCASSFRGAQYFGPGTRLLVL.

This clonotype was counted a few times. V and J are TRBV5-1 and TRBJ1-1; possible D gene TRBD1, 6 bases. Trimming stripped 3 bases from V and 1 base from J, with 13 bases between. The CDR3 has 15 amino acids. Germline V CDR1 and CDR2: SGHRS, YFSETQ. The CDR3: CASSSTGTQNTEAFF. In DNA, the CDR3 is TGCGCCAGCAGCTCTACCGGGACACAGAACACTGAAGCTTTCTTT.

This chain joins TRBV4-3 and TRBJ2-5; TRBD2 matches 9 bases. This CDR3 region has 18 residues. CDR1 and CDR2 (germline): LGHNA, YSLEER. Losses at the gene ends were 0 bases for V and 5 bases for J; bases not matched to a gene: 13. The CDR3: CASSQDILAGEVGETQYF. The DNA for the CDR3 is TGCGCCAGCAGCCAAGATATCTTAGCGGGAGAAGTCGGGGAGACCCAGTACTTC.

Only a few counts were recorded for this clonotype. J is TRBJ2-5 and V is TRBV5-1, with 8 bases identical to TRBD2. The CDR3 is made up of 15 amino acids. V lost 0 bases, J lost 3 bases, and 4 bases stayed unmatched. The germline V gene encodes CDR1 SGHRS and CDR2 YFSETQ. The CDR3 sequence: CASSLGSGGEETQYF. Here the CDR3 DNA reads TGCGCCAGCAGCTTGGGTTCGGGGGGGGAAGAGACCCAGTACTTC.

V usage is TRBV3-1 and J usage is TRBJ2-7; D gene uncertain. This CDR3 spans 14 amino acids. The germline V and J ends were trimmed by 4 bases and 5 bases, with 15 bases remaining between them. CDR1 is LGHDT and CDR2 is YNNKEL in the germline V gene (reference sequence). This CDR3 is CASSPRMRPHEQYF. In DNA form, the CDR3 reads TGTGCCAGCAGCCCTCGAATGAGGCCCCACGAGCAGTACTTC.

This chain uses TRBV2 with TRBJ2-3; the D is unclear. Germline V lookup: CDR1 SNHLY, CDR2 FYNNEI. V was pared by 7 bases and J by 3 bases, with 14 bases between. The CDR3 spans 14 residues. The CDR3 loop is CASNLRLWTDTQYF. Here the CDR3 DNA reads TGTGCCAGCAACTTAAGGCTGTGGACAGATACGCAGTATTTT. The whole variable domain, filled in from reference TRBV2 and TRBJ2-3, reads EPEVTQTPSHQVTQMGQEVILRCVPISNHLYFYWYRQILGQKVEFLVSFYNNEISEKSEIFDDQFSVERPDGSNFTLKIRSTKLEDSAMYFCASNLRLWTDTQYFGPGTRLTVL.

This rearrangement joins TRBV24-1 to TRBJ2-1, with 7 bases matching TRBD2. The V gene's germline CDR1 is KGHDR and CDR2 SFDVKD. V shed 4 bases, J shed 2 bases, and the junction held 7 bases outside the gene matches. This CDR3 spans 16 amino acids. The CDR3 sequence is CATSDGGRATYNEQFF. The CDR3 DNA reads TGTGCCACCAGTGACGGTGGGAGGGCCACCTACAATGAGCAGTTCTTC.

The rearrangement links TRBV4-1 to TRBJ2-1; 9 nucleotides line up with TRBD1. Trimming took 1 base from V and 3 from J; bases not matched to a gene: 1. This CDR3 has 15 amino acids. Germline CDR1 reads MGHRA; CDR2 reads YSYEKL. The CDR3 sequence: CASSQAGQGYNEQFF. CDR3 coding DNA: TGCGCCAGCAGCCAAGCGGGACAGGGCTACAATGAGCAGTTCTTC.

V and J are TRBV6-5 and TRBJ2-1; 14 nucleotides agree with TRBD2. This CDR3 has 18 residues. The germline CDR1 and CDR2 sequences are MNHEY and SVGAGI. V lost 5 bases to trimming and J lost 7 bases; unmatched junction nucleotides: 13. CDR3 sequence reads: CASSPGSGLAGVPNEQFF. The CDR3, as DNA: TGTGCCAGCAGTCCTGGCTCGGGACTAGCGGGGGTTCCGAATGAGCAGTTCTTC.

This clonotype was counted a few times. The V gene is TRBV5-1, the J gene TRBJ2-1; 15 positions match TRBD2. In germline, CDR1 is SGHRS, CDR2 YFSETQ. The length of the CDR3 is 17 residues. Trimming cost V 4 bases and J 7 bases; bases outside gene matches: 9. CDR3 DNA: TGCGCCAGCAGCCAAGGACTAGCGGGAGGGCCCGGGAATGAGCAGTTCTTC. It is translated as CASSQGLAGGPGNEQFF.

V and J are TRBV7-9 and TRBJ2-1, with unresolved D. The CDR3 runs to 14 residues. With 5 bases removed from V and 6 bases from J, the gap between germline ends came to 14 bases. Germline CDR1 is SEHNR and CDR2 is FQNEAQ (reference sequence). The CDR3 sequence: CASSPLPISNEQFF. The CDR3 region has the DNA TGTGCCAGCAGCCCACTCCCGATAAGCAATGAGCAGTTCTTC.

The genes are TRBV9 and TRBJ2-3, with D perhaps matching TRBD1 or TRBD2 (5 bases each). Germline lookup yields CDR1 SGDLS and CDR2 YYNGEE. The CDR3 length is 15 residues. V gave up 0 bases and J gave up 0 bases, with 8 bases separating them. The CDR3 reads CASSVDGASTDTQYF. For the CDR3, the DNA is TGTGCCAGCAGCGTAGACGGGGCGAGCACAGATACGCAGTATTTT.

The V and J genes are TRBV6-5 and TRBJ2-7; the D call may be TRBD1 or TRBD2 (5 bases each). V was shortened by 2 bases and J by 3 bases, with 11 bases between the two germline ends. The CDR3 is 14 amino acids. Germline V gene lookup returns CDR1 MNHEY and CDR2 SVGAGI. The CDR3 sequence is CASSYRERGYEQYF. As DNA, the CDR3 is TGTGCCAGCAGTTACAGGGAGAGGGGCTACGAGCAGTACTTC.

The CDR3 DNA follows: TGTGCCAGCAGCTCGCGGACTAGCGGGCCATGGGAGCAGTACTTC. Protein sequence: CASSSRTSGPWEQYF. V is TRBV11-2 and J is TRBJ2-7, with 11 bases fitting TRBD2. V shed 4 bases and J 7 bases; nucleotides not matched to a gene: 9. CDR1 and CDR2 (germline): SGHAT, FQNNGV. CDR3 length: 15 amino acids.

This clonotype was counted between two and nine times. CDR3 sequence: CATRQASNTGELFF. CDR3 DNA sequence: TGTGCCACCCGACAGGCCTCGAACACCGGGGAGCTGTTTTTT. J is TRBJ2-2 and V is TRBV6-5, with D maybe TRBD1 (6 bases). Between the trimmed V and J ends, which lost 10 bases and 0 bases, there was a span of 12 bases. The germline CDR1 and CDR2 sequences are MNHEY and SVGAGI. CDR3 length equals 14 residues.

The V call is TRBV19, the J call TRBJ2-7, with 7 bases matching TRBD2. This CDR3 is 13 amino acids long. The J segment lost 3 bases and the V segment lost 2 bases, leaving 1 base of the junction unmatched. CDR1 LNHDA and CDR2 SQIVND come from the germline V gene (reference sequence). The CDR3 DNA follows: TGTGCCAGTAGTATAACGGGGGGCTACGAGCAGTACTTC. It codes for CASSITGGYEQYF.

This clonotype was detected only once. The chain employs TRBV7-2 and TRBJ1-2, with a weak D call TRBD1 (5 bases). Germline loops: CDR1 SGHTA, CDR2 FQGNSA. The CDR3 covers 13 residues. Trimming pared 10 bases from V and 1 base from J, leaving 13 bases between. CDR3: CATGGVLNYGYTF. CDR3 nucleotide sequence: TGTGCCACTGGGGGGGTCCTTAACTATGGCTACACCTTC.

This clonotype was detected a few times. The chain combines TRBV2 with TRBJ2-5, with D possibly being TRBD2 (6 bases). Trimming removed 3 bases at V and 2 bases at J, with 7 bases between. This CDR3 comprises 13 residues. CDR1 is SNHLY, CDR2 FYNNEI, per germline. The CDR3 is CASSEGGQETQYF. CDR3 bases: TGTGCCAGCAGTGAGGGGGGACAAGAGACCCAGTACTTC.

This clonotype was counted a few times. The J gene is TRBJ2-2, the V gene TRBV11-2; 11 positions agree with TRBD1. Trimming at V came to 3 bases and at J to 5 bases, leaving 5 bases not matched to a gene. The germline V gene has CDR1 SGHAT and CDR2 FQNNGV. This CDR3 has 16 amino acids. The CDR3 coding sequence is TGTGCCAGCAGCTTGAGGGGGACAGGGGGAACCGGGGAGCTGTTTTTT. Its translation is CASSLRGTGGTGELFF.

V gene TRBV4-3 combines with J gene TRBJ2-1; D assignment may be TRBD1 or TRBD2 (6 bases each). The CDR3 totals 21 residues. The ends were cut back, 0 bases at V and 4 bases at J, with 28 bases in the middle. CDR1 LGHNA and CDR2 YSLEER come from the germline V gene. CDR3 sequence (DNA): TGCGCCAGCAGCCAAGAGGGGGCTAGGACCAATACATGGAGGGGGTACAATGAGCAGTTCTTC. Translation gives CASSQEGARTNTWRGYNEQFF.

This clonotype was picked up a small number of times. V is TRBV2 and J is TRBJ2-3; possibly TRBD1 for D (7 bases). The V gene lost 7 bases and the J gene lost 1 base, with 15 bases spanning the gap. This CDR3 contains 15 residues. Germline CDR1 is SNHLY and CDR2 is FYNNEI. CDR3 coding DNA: TGTGCCAGCAATAGCAGGGGGGTCCGCACAGATACGCAGTATTTT. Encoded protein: CASNSRGVRTDTQYF. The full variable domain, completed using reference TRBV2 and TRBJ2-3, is EPEVTQTPSHQVTQMGQEVILRCVPISNHLYFYWYRQILGQKVEFLVSFYNNEISEKSEIFDDQFSVERPDGSNFTLKIRSTKLEDSAMYFCASNSRGVRTDTQYFGPGTRLTVL.

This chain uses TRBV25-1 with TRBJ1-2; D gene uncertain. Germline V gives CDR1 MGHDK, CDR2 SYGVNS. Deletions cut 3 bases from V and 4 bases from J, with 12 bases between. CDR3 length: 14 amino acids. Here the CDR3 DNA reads TGTGCCAGCAGTGAGAGCGGGAATGGCTATGGCTACACCTTC. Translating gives CASSESGNGYGYTF.

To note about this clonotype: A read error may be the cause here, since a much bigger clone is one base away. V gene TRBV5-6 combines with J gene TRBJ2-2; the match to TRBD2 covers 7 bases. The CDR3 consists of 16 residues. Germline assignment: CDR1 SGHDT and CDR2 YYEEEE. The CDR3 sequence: CSSSLIVGGYTGELFF. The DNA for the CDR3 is TGTTCCAGCAGCTTGATTGTCGGGGGGTACACCGGGGAGCTGTTTTTT.

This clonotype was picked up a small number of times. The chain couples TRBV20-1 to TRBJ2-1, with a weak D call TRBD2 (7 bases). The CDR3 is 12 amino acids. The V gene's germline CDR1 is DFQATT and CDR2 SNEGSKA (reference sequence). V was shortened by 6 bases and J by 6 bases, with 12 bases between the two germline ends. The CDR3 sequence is CSARRGANEQFF. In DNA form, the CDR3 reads TGCAGTGCGCGACGGGGGGCCAATGAGCAGTTCTTC.

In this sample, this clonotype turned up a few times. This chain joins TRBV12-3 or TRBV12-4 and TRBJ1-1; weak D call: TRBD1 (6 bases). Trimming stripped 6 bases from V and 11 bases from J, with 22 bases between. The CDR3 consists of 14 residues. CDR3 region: CASSYSGTPQEAFF. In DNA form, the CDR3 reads TGTGCCAGCAGCTACTCCGGGACACCACAGGAGGCTTTCTTT.

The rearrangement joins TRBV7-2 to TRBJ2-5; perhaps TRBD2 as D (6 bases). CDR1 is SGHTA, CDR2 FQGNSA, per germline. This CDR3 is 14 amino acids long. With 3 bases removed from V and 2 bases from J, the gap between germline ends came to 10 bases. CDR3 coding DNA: TGTGCCAGCAGCTTGGGACTTCCACAAGAGACCCAGTACTTC. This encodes CASSLGLPQETQYF.

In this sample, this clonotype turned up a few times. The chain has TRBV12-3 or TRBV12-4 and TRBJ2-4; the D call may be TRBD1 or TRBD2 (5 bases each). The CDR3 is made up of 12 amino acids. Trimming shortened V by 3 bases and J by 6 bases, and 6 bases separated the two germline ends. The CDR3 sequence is CASSFGGNIQYF. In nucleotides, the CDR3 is TGTGCCAGCAGTTTTGGGGGAAACATTCAGTACTTC.